Listed below are T cell receptor beta chains from one sample, sequenced in a study of response to subunit inactivated influenza vaccine. From the RT-PCR reads, TCRdb called clonotypes with MiXCR, one entry per CDR3 protein. The table lists about 500,000 distinct CDR3 sequences, 16% of them singletons, with approximately 3% in the top ten. The sequencing here drew on CD4+ T cells sorted from PBMCs, taken roughly 24 months after vaccination. The receptor set was obtained from a man in his fifties or sixties who received an inactivated influenza vaccine. The CDR3 runs from the conserved cysteine through the conserved F or W. Fields, in order: J gene, V gene, CDR3 protein.

j_call: TRBJ2-2; v_call: TRBV10-3; cdr3_aa: CAISGTGGSNTGELFF
j_call: TRBJ1-1; v_call: TRBV4-1; cdr3_aa: CASSQDVRSTEAFF
j_call: TRBJ2-5; v_call: TRBV20-1; cdr3_aa: CSARGAGGVLETQYF
j_call: TRBJ1-1; v_call: TRBV20-1; cdr3_aa: CSARDNRPRGQQNTEAFF
j_call: TRBJ2-1; v_call: TRBV5-1; cdr3_aa: CASSLEGSLPYNEQFF
j_call: TRBJ1-4; v_call: TRBV6-1; cdr3_aa: CASSTRSFNEKLFF
j_call: TRBJ1-1; v_call: TRBV20-1; cdr3_aa: CSASRASSEAFF
j_call: TRBJ2-7; v_call: TRBV5-1; cdr3_aa: CASRLAQTYEQYF
j_call: TRBJ2-3; v_call: TRBV6-1; cdr3_aa: CASSGGLAGAADHTDTQYF
j_call: TRBJ1-4; v_call: TRBV19; cdr3_aa: CASRDRGYEKLFF
j_call: TRBJ2-1; v_call: TRBV6-5; cdr3_aa: CASSYLGVSPNEQFF
j_call: TRBJ1-2; v_call: TRBV28; cdr3_aa: CASSSVDYGYTF
j_call: TRBJ2-2; v_call: TRBV12-3/TRBV12-4; cdr3_aa: CASRGNSAGELFF
j_call: TRBJ2-1; v_call: TRBV9; cdr3_aa: CASSVLGGSSYNEQFF
j_call: TRBJ2-1; v_call: TRBV10-3; cdr3_aa: CAISAGTGRDNEQFF
j_call: TRBJ2-5; v_call: TRBV10-3; cdr3_aa: CAISVGPQETQYF
j_call: TRBJ2-1; v_call: TRBV20-1; cdr3_aa: CSARDLDRGYNEQFF
j_call: TRBJ1-1; v_call: TRBV20-1; cdr3_aa: CSASRVWNTEAFF
j_call: TRBJ1-1; v_call: TRBV24-1; cdr3_aa: CATGTEAFF
j_call: TRBJ2-5; v_call: TRBV18; cdr3_aa: CASSSTGKETQYF
j_call: TRBJ2-3; v_call: TRBV20-1; cdr3_aa: CSAAGQGVTDTQYF
j_call: TRBJ1-4; v_call: TRBV5-6; cdr3_aa: CASSLGQGHEKLFF
j_call: TRBJ2-5; v_call: TRBV5-1; cdr3_aa: CASSRTAFGETQYF
j_call: TRBJ2-6; v_call: TRBV12-3/TRBV12-4; cdr3_aa: CASSLQADFPSGANVLTF
j_call: TRBJ2-3; v_call: TRBV11-2; cdr3_aa: CASSFQVRGTDTQYF
j_call: TRBJ2-7; v_call: TRBV5-1; cdr3_aa: CASSFSDRGPVYEQYF
j_call: TRBJ2-7; v_call: TRBV7-3; cdr3_aa: CASSSRTDSEQYF
j_call: TRBJ2-7; v_call: TRBV4-3; cdr3_aa: CASSQVYGGTYEQYF
j_call: TRBJ2-5; v_call: TRBV24-1; cdr3_aa: CATSDRDRVGEETQYF
j_call: TRBJ2-3; v_call: TRBV24-1; cdr3_aa: CATSGSSLPDTDTQYF
j_call: TRBJ1-1; v_call: TRBV25-1; cdr3_aa: CASRDAGTYMNTEAFF
j_call: TRBJ1-4; v_call: TRBV7-2; cdr3_aa: CASSRKGEKLFF
j_call: TRBJ1-2; v_call: TRBV11-2; cdr3_aa: CASSTPKGFYGYTF
j_call: TRBJ1-5; v_call: TRBV6-1; cdr3_aa: CASSGTVGPQPQHF
j_call: TRBJ1-6; v_call: TRBV27; cdr3_aa: CATKRGDSPLHF
j_call: TRBJ2-4; v_call: TRBV29-1; cdr3_aa: CSVVPELAKNIQYF
j_call: TRBJ2-3; v_call: TRBV4-3; cdr3_aa: CASSQDQKRATDTQYF
j_call: TRBJ2-4; v_call: TRBV20-1; cdr3_aa: CSASPREYIQYF
j_call: TRBJ2-3; v_call: TRBV7-2; cdr3_aa: CASSYTSGGTDTQYF
j_call: TRBJ1-6; v_call: TRBV7-6; cdr3_aa: CASSRTEFNSPLHF
j_call: TRBJ2-7; v_call: TRBV10-3; cdr3_aa: CAISGGLAESYEQYF
j_call: TRBJ2-6; v_call: TRBV5-6; cdr3_aa: CASSLVQPGANVLTF
j_call: TRBJ1-5; v_call: TRBV6-1; cdr3_aa: CASSQGLTNQPQHF
j_call: TRBJ2-7; v_call: TRBV7-2; cdr3_aa: CASSLRQENYEQYF
j_call: TRBJ2-3; v_call: TRBV20-1; cdr3_aa: CSASSPDTQYF